This TCR beta chain was captured by sequencing in a study of long-term antiretroviral therapy in people with HIV. Researchers ran immunoSEQ v3.0 at survey level. Clones were read by immunoSEQ multiplex PCR, and TCRdb kept only the in-frame ones, dropping some. The sample yields tens of thousands of clones, 80% to 85% seen once. From germline, CDR1 is SQVTM and CDR2 ANQGSEA. There are 15 residues in the CDR3. The specimen comprised unsorted PBMCs, sampled 1 year after starting antiretroviral therapy. This sequence originates from a man between 18 and 35 years old with HIV. The chain couples TRBV29-1 to TRBJ1-1; 12 nucleotides align to TRBD1. The CDR3 DNA reads TGCAGAACCTCCGGGACAGGGGGCGCGAGCACTGAAGCTTTCTTT. Encoded protein: CRTSGTGGASTEAFF.